The rows below give T cell receptor beta chains drawn from one sample of a study of shared clonotypes between healthy human individuals. Sequencing used immunoSEQ multiplex PCR; TCRdb keeps in-frame clones, though not all of them. The sample contains about 2.4 million clones, 80% to 95% of which appear only once. The sequenced material came from naive CD4+ T cells from PBMCs. The receptors derive from a young man in good health. Some clones in this sample may be carry-over from other donors' samples. The CDR3 runs from the conserved cysteine through the conserved F or W. The D gene is left open where the match is weak. Clone size appears in some rows only: once, few, many, or a class for an expanded clone.

CDR3aa: CASSLVGLDTGELFF
CDR3nt: TGTGCCAGCAGCTTGGTCGGACTAGACACCGGGGAGCTGTTTTTT
j_gene: TRBJ2-2
len: 15
v_gene: TRBV5-6
abundance: -
d_gene: TRBD2

CDR3aa: CASSPNRDGYTF
CDR3nt: TGTGCCAGCTCACCCAACAGGGATGGCTACACCTTC
j_gene: TRBJ1-2
len: 12
v_gene: TRBV18
abundance: -
d_gene: -

CDR3aa: CASSIGAGGRSYNEQFF
CDR3nt: TGTGCCAGCAGCATAGGGGCGGGAGGAAGGTCCTACAATGAGCAGTTCTTC
j_gene: TRBJ2-1
len: 17
v_gene: TRBV7-3
abundance: -
d_gene: TRBD2

CDR3aa: CASSPSGIGTTHGYTF
CDR3nt: TGTGCCAGCAGCCCCTCTGGAATAGGGACAACGCATGGCTACACCTTC
j_gene: TRBJ1-2
len: 16
v_gene: TRBV7-9
abundance: -
d_gene: -

CDR3aa: CASSFWTAGLNTEAFF
CDR3nt: TGTGCCAGCAGCTTTTGGACAGCTGGGTTGAACACTGAAGCTTTCTTT
j_gene: TRBJ1-1
len: 16
v_gene: TRBV7-9
abundance: -
d_gene: -

CDR3aa: CASSLGQTLNEKLFF
CDR3nt: TGTGCCAGCAGTTTAGGTCAGACACTTAACGAAAAACTGTTTTTT
j_gene: TRBJ1-4
len: 15
v_gene: TRBV28
abundance: -
d_gene: -

CDR3aa: CASSSSEFEQYF
CDR3nt: TGTGCCAGCAGTTCCTCGGAGTTCGAGCAGTACTTC
j_gene: TRBJ2-7
len: 12
v_gene: TRBV27
abundance: -
d_gene: -

CDR3aa: CASSPSRVTTYNEQFF
CDR3nt: TGTGCCAGCAGCCCCAGCAGGGTAACAACCTACAATGAGCAGTTCTTC
j_gene: TRBJ2-1
len: 16
v_gene: TRBV7-3
abundance: -
d_gene: -

CDR3aa: CASKLVTNSHQPQHF
CDR3nt: TGTGCCAGCAAGCTCGTGACAAACTCCCATCAGCCCCAGCATTTT
j_gene: TRBJ1-5
len: 15
v_gene: TRBV6-5
abundance: -
d_gene: -

CDR3aa: CATSSNRTRLANEQFF
CDR3nt: TGTGCCACCAGCAGCAATAGGACTAGACTTGCCAATGAGCAGTTCTTC
j_gene: TRBJ2-1
len: 16
v_gene: TRBV15
abundance: -
d_gene: TRBD2

CDR3aa: CSVGQSYEQYF
CDR3nt: TGCAGCGTTGGACAGTCCTACGAGCAGTACTTC
j_gene: TRBJ2-7
len: 11
v_gene: TRBV29-1
abundance: few
d_gene: -

CDR3aa: CASSPGRRARSSGANVLTF
CDR3nt: TGCGCCAGCAGCCCCGGTCGAAGGGCCAGAAGCTCTGGGGCCAACGTCCTGACTTTC
j_gene: TRBJ2-6
len: 19
v_gene: TRBV5-1
abundance: -
d_gene: -

CDR3aa: CTSSQEAGGQGGYTNEQFF
CDR3nt: TGCACCAGCAGCCAAGAGGCGGGAGGGCAAGGGGGCTACACCAATGAGCAGTTCTTC
j_gene: TRBJ2-1
len: 19
v_gene: TRBV1
abundance: once
d_gene: -

CDR3aa: CASSRDQKRDYEQYF
CDR3nt: TGTGCCAGCTCACGCGATCAAAAGCGGGACTACGAGCAGTACTTC
j_gene: TRBJ2-7
len: 15
v_gene: TRBV18
abundance: -
d_gene: TRBD2

CDR3aa: CASSRSQAIYEQYF
CDR3nt: TGTGCCAGCAGCAGGTCCCAGGCTATCTACGAGCAGTACTTC
j_gene: TRBJ2-7
len: 14
v_gene: TRBV21-1
abundance: -
d_gene: -

CDR3aa: CASSERRQETQYF
CDR3nt: TGTGCCAGCAGTGAAAGGCGGCAGGAGACCCAGTACTTC
j_gene: TRBJ2-5
len: 13
v_gene: TRBV2
abundance: once
d_gene: -

CDR3aa: CASSQVYRGPGISTSGANVLTF
CDR3nt: TGTGCCAGCAGCCAGGTCTACCGGGGCCCCGGAATCTCAACGTCTGGGGCCAACGTCCTGACTTTC
j_gene: TRBJ2-6
len: 22
v_gene: TRBV21-1
abundance: -
d_gene: -

CDR3aa: CASSLGQSGTIYF
CDR3nt: TGTGCCAGCAGCTTAGGTCAGAGCGGCACCATATATTTT
j_gene: TRBJ1-3
len: 13
v_gene: TRBV7-9
abundance: -
d_gene: -

CDR3aa: CASSVSLPGETQYF
CDR3nt: TGTGCCAGCAGCGTATCTCTTCCCGGGGAGACCCAGTACTTC
j_gene: TRBJ2-5
len: 14
v_gene: TRBV9
abundance: -
d_gene: -

CDR3aa: CATTKDRDVDEQYF
CDR3nt: TGTGCCACCACGAAGGACAGGGATGTCGACGAGCAGTACTTC
j_gene: TRBJ2-7
len: 14
v_gene: TRBV15
abundance: -
d_gene: TRBD1

CDR3aa: CASIKGEGETQYF
CDR3nt: TGTGCCAGCATCAAAGGGGAGGGTGAGACCCAGTACTTC
j_gene: TRBJ2-5
len: 13
v_gene: TRBV6-5
abundance: once
d_gene: TRBD2

CDR3aa: CASSLRAGFTPSNYGYTF
CDR3nt: TGTGCCAGCAGCTTAAGGGCAGGGTTTACCCCTAGTAACTATGGCTACACCTTC
j_gene: TRBJ1-2
len: 18
v_gene: TRBV7-8
abundance: -
d_gene: -

CDR3aa: CASSPRGGDYNEQFF
CDR3nt: TGTGCCAGCAGTCCCCGGGGCGGGGACTACAATGAGCAGTTCTTC
j_gene: TRBJ2-1
len: 15
v_gene: TRBV7-2
abundance: -
d_gene: -

CDR3aa: CASTRQGAGVTEAFF
CDR3nt: TGTGCCAGCACGAGGCAGGGGGCGGGCGTCACTGAAGCTTTCTTT
j_gene: TRBJ1-1
len: 15
v_gene: TRBV2
abundance: -
d_gene: TRBD1

CDR3aa: CASSVGAGQDGYTF
CDR3nt: TGTGCCAGCAGTGTCGGTGCGGGGCAGGATGGCTACACCTTC
j_gene: TRBJ1-2
len: 14
v_gene: TRBV6-1
abundance: -
d_gene: -

CDR3aa: CASSYRGTGAYYEQYF
CDR3nt: TGTGCCAGCAGCTATCGCGGGACGGGGGCATACTACGAGCAGTACTTC
j_gene: TRBJ2-7
len: 16
v_gene: TRBV5-6
abundance: -
d_gene: -

CDR3aa: CASRLNQVKGPNTFYEQYF
CDR3nt: TGCGCCAGCAGACTCAATCAGGTTAAAGGGCCAAATACTTTCTACGAGCAGTACTTC
j_gene: TRBJ2-7
len: 19
v_gene: TRBV23-1
abundance: -
d_gene: -

CDR3aa: CASRTSDRVYEQYF
CDR3nt: TGTGCCAGCAGAACCTCCGACAGGGTCTACGAGCAGTACTTC
j_gene: TRBJ2-7
len: 14
v_gene: TRBV6-6
abundance: -
d_gene: TRBD1

CDR3aa: CASSEGQKAFF
CDR3nt: TGTGCCAGCAGTGAGGGACAGAAAGCTTTCTTT
j_gene: TRBJ1-1
len: 11
v_gene: TRBV6-5
abundance: -
d_gene: TRBD1

CDR3aa: CASSSKPTSSAYNEQFF
CDR3nt: TGCGCCAGCAGCTCAAAACCGACTAGTTCGGCCTACAATGAGCAGTTCTTC
j_gene: TRBJ2-1
len: 17
v_gene: TRBV5-1
abundance: -
d_gene: -

CDR3aa: CASSLGLADHTGELFF
CDR3nt: TGCGCCAGCAGCTTGGGGCTAGCGGATCACACCGGGGAGCTGTTTTTT
j_gene: TRBJ2-2
len: 16
v_gene: TRBV5-1
abundance: -
d_gene: TRBD2

CDR3aa: CASSGFTLAGEYDEQFF
CDR3nt: TGTGCCAGCAGTGGATTTACTCTCGCGGGAGAGTACGATGAGCAGTTCTTC
j_gene: TRBJ2-1
len: 17
v_gene: TRBV28
abundance: -
d_gene: TRBD2

CDR3aa: CASSLTSGRETQYF
CDR3nt: TGTGCCAGCAGCCTGACTAGCGGGAGAGAGACCCAGTACTTC
j_gene: TRBJ2-5
len: 14
v_gene: TRBV6-1
abundance: once
d_gene: TRBD2

CDR3aa: CASSSPDWAGNTIYF
CDR3nt: TGTGCCAGCAGCTCGCCGGACTGGGCTGGAAACACCATATATTTT
j_gene: TRBJ1-3
len: 15
v_gene: TRBV7-2
abundance: -
d_gene: -

CDR3aa: CASRGGTGGANEQYF
CDR3nt: TGCGCCAGCAGAGGGGGAACAGGGGGCGCGAACGAGCAGTACTTC
j_gene: TRBJ2-7
len: 15
v_gene: TRBV5-1
abundance: -
d_gene: TRBD1

CDR3aa: CASYTGTSGSGGEQFF
CDR3nt: TGCGCCAGTTACACTGGCACTAGCGGGAGTGGGGGTGAGCAGTTCTTC
j_gene: TRBJ2-1
len: 16
v_gene: TRBV5-1
abundance: -
d_gene: TRBD2

CDR3aa: CASRPLEVSTDTQYF
CDR3nt: TGTGCCAGCAGACCGCTAGAGGTTAGCACAGATACGCAGTATTTT
j_gene: TRBJ2-3
len: 15
v_gene: TRBV6-5
abundance: -
d_gene: -

CDR3aa: CASSFPGQSTDTQYF
CDR3nt: TGCGCCAGCAGCTTCCCGGGACAGAGCACAGATACGCAGTATTTT
j_gene: TRBJ2-3
len: 15
v_gene: TRBV5-1
abundance: -
d_gene: TRBD1

CDR3aa: CASSLRTSSNTEAFF
CDR3nt: TGTGCCAGCAGCTTGCGGACTTCCTCGAACACTGAAGCTTTCTTT
j_gene: TRBJ1-1
len: 15
v_gene: TRBV5-5
abundance: -
d_gene: -

CDR3aa: CSVRGTEETQYF
CDR3nt: TGCAGCGTCCGTGGGACAGAAGAGACCCAGTACTTC
j_gene: TRBJ2-5
len: 12
v_gene: TRBV29-1
abundance: -
d_gene: TRBD1